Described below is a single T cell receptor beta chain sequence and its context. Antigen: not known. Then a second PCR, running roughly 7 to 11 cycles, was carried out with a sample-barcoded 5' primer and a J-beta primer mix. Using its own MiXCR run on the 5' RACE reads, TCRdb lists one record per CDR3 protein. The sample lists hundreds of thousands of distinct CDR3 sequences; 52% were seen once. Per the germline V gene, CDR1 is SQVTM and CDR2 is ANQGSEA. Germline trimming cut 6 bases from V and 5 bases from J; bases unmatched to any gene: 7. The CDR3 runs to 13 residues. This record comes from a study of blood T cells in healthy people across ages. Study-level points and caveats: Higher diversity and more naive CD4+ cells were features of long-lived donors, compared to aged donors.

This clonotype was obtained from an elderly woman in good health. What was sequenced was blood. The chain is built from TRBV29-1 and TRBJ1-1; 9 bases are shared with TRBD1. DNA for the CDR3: TGCAGCGTGACACAGGGGGCATCAACTGAAGCTTTCTTT. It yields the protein CSVTQGASTEAFF.